Sequencing of this T cell receptor (beta chain) was carried out in a study of shared clonotypes between healthy human individuals. Study-wide results and limits: Lower generation probabilities were found for non-shared clonotypes than for those shared by all four donors.

A remark on this clone: The antigen is not known.

The germline CDR1 and CDR2 sequences are SGHTA and FQGNSA. This CDR3 is built from 14 residues. With 4 bases clipped from V and 3 bases from J, the junction kept 3 bases outside the gene matches. TCRdb's copy holds only in-frame clones and misses some; the assay was immunoSEQ multiplex PCR. The table records about 1.5 million clones, approximately 98% of them present only once. This chain joins TRBV7-2 and TRBJ1-5; 7 positions match TRBD1. The origin of this receptor is a man aged 25 to 45 in good health. Specimen: naive CD4+ T cells sorted from blood. Subset indicated: CD45RA+ positively selected. The DNA for the CDR3 is TGTGCCAGCAGCTGGGGACAGCACAATCAGCCCCAGCATTTT. As protein: CASSWGQHNQPQHF.